The next 22 T cell receptor beta chains were all read from a single sample in a study of shared clonotypes between healthy human individuals. Profiled with immunoSEQ multiplex PCR; TCRdb holds only in-frame clones, not every one. The data show about a million clones, with about 74% seen just once and around 1.5% held by the top ten. The sample consisted of memory CD4+ T cells sorted from blood. Subset defined: CD45RA-negative fraction. The origin of the receptors is a man younger than 35 in good health.

The chain is built from TRBV2 and TRBJ1-2, with D maybe TRBD1 (5 bases). The CDR3 has 11 amino acids. Germline lookup yields CDR1 SNHLY and CDR2 FYNNEI. V gave up 6 bases and J gave up 5 bases, with 7 bases separating them. This CDR3 is CASRPGYGYTF. CDR3 bases: TGTGCCAGCAGACCAGGGTATGGCTACACCTTC.

V gene TRBV7-2 combines with J gene TRBJ2-2; perhaps TRBD2 as D (5 bases). CDR1 and CDR2 (germline): SGHTA, FQGNSA. V shed 5 bases and J shed 3 bases, with 13 bases lying between them. CDR3 length: 15 amino acids. The CDR3 coding sequence is TGTGCCAGCAGCCGGCTCGAGGGATACACCGGGGAGCTGTTTTTT. Translation: CASSRLEGYTGELFF.

This clone was observed a few times. The rearrangement joins TRBV6-6 to TRBJ1-2; 12 bases are a match to TRBD1. The CDR3 totals 16 residues. Trimming took 4 bases from V and 7 from J; bases not matched to a gene: 10. Per germline, CDR1 MNHNY and CDR2 SVGAGI (reference sequence). The CDR3 reads CASSLQGQGAHGGYTF. The CDR3 DNA follows: TGTGCCAGCAGTTTACAGGGACAGGGGGCGCATGGTGGCTACACCTTC.

The V call is TRBV6-1, the J call TRBJ1-1; 9 bases match TRBD1. The CDR3 runs to 15 residues. V gave up 0 bases and J gave up 3 bases; unmatched junction bases: 2. Germline V gene sequence: CDR1 MNHNS, CDR2 SASEGT. The CDR3 bases are TGTGCCAGCAGTGAAGCGAGGACAGGGGACACTGAAGCTTTCTTT. Protein product: CASSEARTGDTEAFF.

The gene calls are TRBV28 and TRBJ2-3; 9 positions match TRBD1. V lost 6 bases and J lost 3; bases outside the gene matches: 7. The CDR3 runs to 15 residues. Germline CDR1 and CDR2: MDHEN and SYDVKM. Here the CDR3 reads CASRLRDRATDTQYF. As DNA, the CDR3 is TGTGCCAGCAGGCTCCGGGACAGGGCTACAGATACGCAGTATTTT.

The V call is TRBV7-9, the J call TRBJ2-5, with a tentative D call TRBD1 (6 bases). There are 12 residues in the CDR3. Germline CDR1 reads SEHNR; CDR2 reads FQNEAQ (reference sequence). The V gene lost 5 bases and the J gene lost 4 bases, with 8 bases spanning the gap. The DNA for the CDR3 is TGTGCCAGCAGCAACAGGGCAGAGACCCAGTACTTC. The encoded protein is CASSNRAETQYF. Full variable domain (remainder filled in from reference TRBV7-9 and TRBJ2-5): DTGVSQNPRHKITKRGQNVTFRCDPISEHNRLYWYRQTLGQGPEFLTYFQNEAQLEKSRLLSDRFSAERPKGSFSTLEIQRTEQGDSAMYLCASSNRAETQYFGPGTRLLVL.

The CDR3 nucleotides read TGTGCCAGCAGTTTACAGCTCCCACCCTACGAGCAGTACTTC. It is translated as CASSLQLPPYEQYF. The chain links TRBV27 to TRBJ2-7; D uncertain. The V gene lost 2 bases and the J gene lost 2 bases, with 10 bases spanning the gap. This CDR3 comprises 14 residues. Germline values: CDR1 MNHEY, CDR2 SMNVEV (reference sequence).

The chain carries TRBV4-3 and TRBJ2-1; tentative D call: TRBD2 (6 bases). This CDR3 comprises 15 residues. The V end was cut by 0 bases, the J end by 0 bases, with 6 bases between. Germline lookup yields CDR1 LGHNA and CDR2 YSLEER. CDR3 coding DNA: TGCGCCAGCAGCCAAGACGGGAGCTCCTACAATGAGCAGTTCTTC. Its protein product is CASSQDGSSYNEQFF.

This chain joins TRBV6-4 and TRBJ1-1; no firm D call. Germline CDR1 is MRHNA and CDR2 is SNTAGT. V lost 4 bases and J lost 7, with 22 bases in between. This CDR3 spans 16 amino acids. For the CDR3, the DNA is TGTGCCAGCAGTGTTCAGGCGAAACACTTTGACTATGAAGCTTTCTTT. This encodes CASSVQAKHFDYEAFF.

The V gene is TRBV27, the J gene TRBJ2-1; D possibly matches TRBD1 or TRBD2 (6 bases each). Germline V CDR1 and CDR2: MNHEY, SMNVEV (reference sequence). This CDR3 is 16 amino acids long. V lost 2 bases and J lost 5, with 16 bases in between. The CDR3 spells CASSLEGGSQDNEQFF. The CDR3 region has the DNA TGTGCCAGCAGTTTAGAGGGGGGCAGTCAGGACAATGAGCAGTTCTTC.

This chain joins TRBV10-3 and TRBJ1-1; no definite D call. The CDR3 contains 13 residues. Trimming pared 6 bases from V and 2 bases from J, leaving 10 bases between. CDR1 is ENHRY and CDR2 is SYGVKD in the germline V gene. CDR3 amino acids: CAISGLYNTEAFF. The CDR3 DNA sequence: TGTGCCATCAGCGGGCTATATAACACTGAAGCTTTCTTT.

There are a few counts of this clone. The rearrangement links TRBV10-2 to TRBJ1-2, with 8 bases aligning to TRBD1. V lost 5 bases, J lost 3 bases, and 5 bases stayed unmatched. Germline CDR1 reads WSHSY; CDR2 reads SAAADI. The length of the CDR3 is 14 residues. The chain's CDR3 is CASSSQGVDYGYTF. CDR3 coding DNA: TGCGCCAGCAGTTCACAGGGGGTCGACTATGGCTACACCTTC.

Points on this clone: Other DNA sequences within the sample encode an identical CDR3. The chain has TRBV12-5 and TRBJ1-4; 7 bases agree with TRBD1. Per the germline V gene, CDR1 is LGHNT and CDR2 is FRNRAP. The CDR3 sequence is 16 residues long. Trimming removed 1 base from V and 2 bases from J; junction bases left unmatched: 4. For the CDR3, the DNA is TGTGCTAGTGGTTTGGGACAGGGAAAGACTAATGAAAAACTGTTTTTT. As protein: CASGLGQGKTNEKLFF.

The chain employs TRBV10-3 and TRBJ2-5; no definite D call. With 2 bases removed from V and 5 bases from J, the gap between germline ends came to 9 bases. The CDR3 is 13 residues long. Germline assignment: CDR1 ENHRY and CDR2 SYGVKD. CDR3 amino acids: CAISETRAETQYF. The CDR3 nucleotides are TGTGCCATCAGTGAGACCAGAGCGGAGACCCAGTACTTC.

This chain connects TRBV19 to TRBJ2-7, with 12 bases that match TRBD2. Germline CDR1 LNHDA, CDR2 SQIVND (reference sequence). This CDR3 has 17 amino acids. V lost 7 bases, J lost 5 bases, and 15 bases stayed unmatched. The DNA for the CDR3 is TGTGCCAGTAAATCAACCAAGACTAGCGGGAGAGGTAACGAGCAGTACTTC. Its protein product is CASKSTKTSGRGNEQYF.

The chain couples TRBV4-3 to TRBJ2-1, with a tentative D call TRBD1 (5 bases). The V gene's germline CDR1 is LGHNA and CDR2 YSLEER. This CDR3 has 15 residues. V was cut by 0 bases and J by 11 bases, with 17 bases left in between. CDR3 protein: CASSQDFSWGEKQFF. CDR3 DNA: TGCGCCAGCAGCCAAGACTTCTCTTGGGGCGAAAAGCAGTTCTTC.

This chain connects TRBV6-1 to TRBJ2-2; 9 positions agree with TRBD2. Losses at the gene ends were 2 bases for V and 7 bases for J; bases not matched to a gene: 5. This CDR3 is built from 15 residues. Germline CDR1 MNHNS, CDR2 SASEGT. CDR3 sequence (DNA): TGTGCCAGCAGTGAACTTAGCGGGAGAATCGGGGAGCTGTTTTTT. Protein: CASSELSGRIGELFF.

The chain links TRBV5-1 to TRBJ2-4; 11 bases match TRBD1. This CDR3 comprises 15 residues. V shed 5 bases, J shed 2 bases, and the junction held 3 bases outside the gene matches. CDR1 is SGHRS and CDR2 is YFSETQ in the germline V gene. The CDR3 DNA follows: TGCGCCAGCAGACGGGACAGGGGGTCCAAAAACATTCAGTACTTC. Its protein product is CASRRDRGSKNIQYF.

J is TRBJ2-4 and V is TRBV30; tentative D call: TRBD1 (6 bases). The CDR3 is 18 amino acids. CDR1 and CDR2 from the germline V gene are GTSNPN and SVGIG (reference sequence). V lost 0 bases, J lost 0 bases, and 18 bases lay in between. CDR3 region: CAWSVRQGRPLAKNIQYF. The CDR3, as DNA: TGTGCCTGGAGTGTACGCCAGGGGAGACCCTTAGCCAAAAACATTCAGTACTTC. Full variable domain (rest looked up from reference TRBV30 and TRBJ2-4): SQTIHQWPATLVQPVGSPLSLECTVEGTSNPNLYWYRQAAGRGLQLLFYSVGIGQISSEVPQNLSASRPQDRQFILSSKKLLLSDSGFYLCAWSVRQGRPLAKNIQYFGAGTRLSVL.

The gene calls are TRBV28 and TRBJ1-6; possibly TRBD1 for D (5 bases). The germline gives CDR1 MDHEN, CDR2 SYDVKM. The V gene lost 3 bases and the J gene lost 7 bases, with 10 bases spanning the gap. The CDR3 sequence is 14 residues long. Here the CDR3 reads CASSLEQGNSPLHF. The CDR3 nucleotides read TGTGCCAGCAGTTTGGAGCAGGGCAATTCACCCCTCCACTTT.

Of note for this clone: Within the sample, other DNA sequences also encode this same CDR3. This chain's CDR3 is CASSYSGTGSYEQYF. The CDR3 DNA reads TGTGCCAGCAGTTACTCAGGGACAGGGTCCTACGAGCAGTACTTC. The V call is TRBV6-6, the J call TRBJ2-7, with 9 bases fitting TRBD1. Germline CDR1 and CDR2: MNHNY and SVGAGI (reference sequence). V lost 0 bases and J lost 1; bases outside the gene matches: 1. CDR3 size: 15 residues.

Regarding this clone: Other DNA sequences within the sample encode an identical CDR3. The genes are TRBV7-9 and TRBJ2-7, with D tentatively TRBD1 (5 bases). Trimming shortened V by 3 bases and J by 2 bases, and 8 bases separated the two germline ends. Germline assignment: CDR1 SEHNR and CDR2 FQNEAQ (reference sequence). The CDR3 runs 13 residues. In DNA, the CDR3 is TGTGCCAGCAGCTTCCAGGGCCCCTACGAGCAGTACTTC. Protein: CASSFQGPYEQYF.